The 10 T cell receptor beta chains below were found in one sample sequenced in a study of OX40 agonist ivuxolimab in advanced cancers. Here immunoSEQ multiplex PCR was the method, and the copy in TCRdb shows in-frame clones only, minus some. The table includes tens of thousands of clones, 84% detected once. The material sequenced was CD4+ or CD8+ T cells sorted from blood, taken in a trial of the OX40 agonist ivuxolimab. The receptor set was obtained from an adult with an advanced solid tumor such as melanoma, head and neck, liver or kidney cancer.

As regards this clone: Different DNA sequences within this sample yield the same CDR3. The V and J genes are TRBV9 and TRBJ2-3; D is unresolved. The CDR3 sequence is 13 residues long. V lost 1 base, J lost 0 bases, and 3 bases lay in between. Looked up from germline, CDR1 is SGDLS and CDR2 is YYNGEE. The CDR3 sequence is CASSVTSTDTQYF. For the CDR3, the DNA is TGTGCCAGCAGCGTAACCAGCACAGATACGCAGTATTTT.

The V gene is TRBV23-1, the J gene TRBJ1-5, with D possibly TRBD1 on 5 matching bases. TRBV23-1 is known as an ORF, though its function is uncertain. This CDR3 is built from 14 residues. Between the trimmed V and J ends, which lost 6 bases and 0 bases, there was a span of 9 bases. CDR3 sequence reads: CASSDSYSNQPQHF. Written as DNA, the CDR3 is TGCGCCAGCAGCGACAGCTATAGCAATCAGCCCCAGCATTTT.

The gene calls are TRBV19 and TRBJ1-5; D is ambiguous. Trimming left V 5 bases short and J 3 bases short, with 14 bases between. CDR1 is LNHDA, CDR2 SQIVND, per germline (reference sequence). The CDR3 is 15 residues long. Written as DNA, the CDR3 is TGTGCCAGTAGTCCAGGACGGCGGCCCAATCAGCCCCAGCATTTT. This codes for CASSPGRRPNQPQHF.

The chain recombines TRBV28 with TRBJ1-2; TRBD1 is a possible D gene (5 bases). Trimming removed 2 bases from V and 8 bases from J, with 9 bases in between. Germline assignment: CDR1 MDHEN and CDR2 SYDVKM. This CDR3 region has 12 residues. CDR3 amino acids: CASSLLGHGYTF. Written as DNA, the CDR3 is TGTGCCAGCAGTTTACTGGGGCACGGCTACACCTTC.

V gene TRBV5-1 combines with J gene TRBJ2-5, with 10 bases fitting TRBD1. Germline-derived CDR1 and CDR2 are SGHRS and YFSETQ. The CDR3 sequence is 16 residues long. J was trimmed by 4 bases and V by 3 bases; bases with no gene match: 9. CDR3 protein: CASSSDPGTGAETQYF. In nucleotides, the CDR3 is TGCGCCAGCAGCTCCGACCCGGGGACAGGGGCAGAGACCCAGTACTTC.

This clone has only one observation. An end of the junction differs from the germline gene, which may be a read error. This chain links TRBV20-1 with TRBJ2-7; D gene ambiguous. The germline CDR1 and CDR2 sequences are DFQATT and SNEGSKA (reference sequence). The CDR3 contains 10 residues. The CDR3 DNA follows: TGCAGTGCTCGAGACTACGAGCAGTACTTC. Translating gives CSARDYEQYF.

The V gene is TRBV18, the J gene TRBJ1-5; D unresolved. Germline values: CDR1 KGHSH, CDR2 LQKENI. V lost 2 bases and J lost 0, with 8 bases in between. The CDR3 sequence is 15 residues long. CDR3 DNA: TGTGCCAGCTCACCAAGGCCCCTTAGCAATCAGCCCCAGCATTTT. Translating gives CASSPRPLSNQPQHF.

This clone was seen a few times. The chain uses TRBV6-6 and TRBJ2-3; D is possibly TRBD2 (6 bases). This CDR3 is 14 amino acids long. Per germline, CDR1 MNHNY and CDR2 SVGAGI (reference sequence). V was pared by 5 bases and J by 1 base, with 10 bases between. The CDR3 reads CASSTTGGTDTQYF. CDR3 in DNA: TGTGCCAGCAGTACAACGGGGGGCACAGATACGCAGTATTTT.

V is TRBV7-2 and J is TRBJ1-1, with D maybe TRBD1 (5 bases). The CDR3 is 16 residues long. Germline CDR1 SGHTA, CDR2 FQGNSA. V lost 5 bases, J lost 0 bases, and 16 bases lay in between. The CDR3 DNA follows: TGTGCCAGCAGCCGAGACAGAAATGGGATGAACACTGAAGCTTTCTTT. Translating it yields CASSRDRNGMNTEAFF.

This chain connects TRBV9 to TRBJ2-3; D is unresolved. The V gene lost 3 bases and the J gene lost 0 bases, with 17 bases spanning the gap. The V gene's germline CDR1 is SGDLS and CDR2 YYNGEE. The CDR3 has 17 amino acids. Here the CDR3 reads CASSDNYKTFSTDTQYF. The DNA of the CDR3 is TGTGCCAGCAGCGACAACTACAAAACCTTTAGCACAGATACGCAGTATTTT.